This T cell receptor (beta chain) was recovered during a study of post-analysis software for immune sequencing data. Whole-study context: The cohort encompassed relapsing-remitting, secondary progressive and progressive-relapsing multiple sclerosis disease courses. Study-level points and caveats: Multiple sclerosis patients had significantly lower normalized Chao1 diversity than controls. Analysis by F measure revealed that same-batch samples clustered strongly together. Five TRBV segments, including TRBV5-6, TRBV5-1 and TRBV20-1, were more frequent in patients than controls.

Each TCR beta cDNA library carried unique molecular identifiers. With roughly 1 to 10 million T cells as the source, some 500,000 cDNA molecules resulted. TCRdb reprocessed the PCR reads with MiXCR, giving one entry per CDR3 protein. The table records hundreds of thousands of distinct CDR3 sequences, roughly two fifths of them present only once. The ends were cut back, 1 base at V and 0 bases at J, with 7 bases in the middle. This CDR3 has 14 residues. Germline V gene data show CDR1 as MNHNS and CDR2 as SASEGT. Comments on this clonotype: Its antigen is undetermined.

The sequence came from a girl aged 10-17 years with multiple sclerosis. The material sequenced was blood. The rearrangement uses TRBV6-1 and TRBJ2-7, with D possibly TRBD1 on 6 matching bases. The CDR3 sequence: CASSEGTASYEQYF. The CDR3 DNA sequence: TGTGCCAGCAGTGAAGGGACAGCCTCCTACGAGCAGTACTTC.